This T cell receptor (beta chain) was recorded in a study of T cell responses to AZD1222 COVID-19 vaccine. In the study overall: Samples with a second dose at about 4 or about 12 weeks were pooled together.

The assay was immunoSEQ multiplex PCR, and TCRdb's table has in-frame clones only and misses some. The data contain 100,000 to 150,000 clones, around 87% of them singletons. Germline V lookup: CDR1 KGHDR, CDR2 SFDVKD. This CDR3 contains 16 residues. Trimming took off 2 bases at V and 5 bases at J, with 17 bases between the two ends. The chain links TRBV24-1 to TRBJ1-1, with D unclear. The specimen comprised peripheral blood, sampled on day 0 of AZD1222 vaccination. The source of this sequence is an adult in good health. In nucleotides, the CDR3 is TGTGCCACCAGTGATTCCAGACAACCGGGGTGGACTGAAGCTTTCTTT. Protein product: CATSDSRQPGWTEAFF.